This entry lists 21 T cell receptor beta chains sequenced from one sample in a study of blood T cell repertoires in COVID-19. The assay was immunoSEQ multiplex PCR, and TCRdb's table has in-frame clones only and misses some. The repertoire consists of fewer than 350,000 clones, with around 84% occurring once and the leading ten covering about 2.5%. Specimen: PBMCs or T cells enriched from blood (not recorded which). These receptors were collected from a woman between 45 and 60 years old who had recovered from COVID-19.

This sequence joins TRBV14 and TRBJ2-7; possibly TRBD1 for D (5 bases). The CDR3 sequence is 13 residues long. Trimming removed 2 bases from V and 7 bases from J, with 12 bases in between. The germline gives CDR1 SGHDN, CDR2 FVKESK. In DNA form, the CDR3 reads TGTGCCAGCAGCCAACTCAGGGATACAGAGCAGTACTTC. Translation gives CASSQLRDTEQYF. The full variable domain, in which reference TRBV14 and TRBJ2-7 provide the parts outside the CDR3, is EAGVTQFPSHSVIEKGQTVTLRCDPISGHDNLYWYRRVMGKEIKFLLHFVKESKQDESGMPNNRFLAERTGGTYSTLKVQPAELEDSGVYFCASSQLRDTEQYFGPGTRLTVT.

This chain joins TRBV7-8 and TRBJ1-4; D gene unclear. The germline CDR1 and CDR2 sequences are SGHVS and FQNEAQ. The CDR3 covers 14 residues. Trimming removed 2 bases at V and 3 bases at J, with 7 bases between. This CDR3 is CASSLRTANEKLFF. The CDR3 DNA reads as TGTGCCAGCAGCTTAAGAACGGCTAATGAAAAACTGTTTTTT. Filled out from reference TRBV7-8 and TRBJ1-4, the complete variable domain reads GAGVSQSPRYKVAKRGQDVALRCDPISGHVSLFWYQQALGQGPEFLTYFQNEAQLDKSGLPSDRFFAERPEGSVSTLKIQRTQQEDSAVYLCASSLRTANEKLFFGSGTQLSVL.

The chain is built from TRBV12-3 or TRBV12-4 and TRBJ2-1, with D perhaps TRBD2 (5 bases). Trimming stripped 6 bases from V and 4 bases from J, with 10 bases between. This CDR3 is 13 amino acids long. In DNA form, the CDR3 reads TGTGCCAGCAGAGGCGGGCATTACAATGAGCAGTTCTTC. Translating gives CASRGGHYNEQFF.

The chain couples TRBV19 to TRBJ2-7; a possible D gene is TRBD2 (5 bases). The germline CDR1 and CDR2 sequences are LNHDA and SQIVND (reference sequence). Between the trimmed V and J ends, which lost 4 bases and 1 base, there was a span of 8 bases. The CDR3 length is 13 residues. The CDR3 DNA sequence: TGTGCCAGTAGTAATCGGGGATCCTACGAGCAGTACTTC. It codes for CASSNRGSYEQYF.

V is TRBV28 and J is TRBJ1-1; the D is unclear. This CDR3 comprises 13 residues. Germline V gene data show CDR1 as MDHEN and CDR2 as SYDVKM. V dropped 9 bases and J dropped 3 bases, with 14 bases sitting between them. For the CDR3, the DNA is TGTGCCAGGGAGAAGACGCGGGACACTGAAGCTTTCTTT. Residues: CAREKTRDTEAFF.

The chain has TRBV5-1 and TRBJ2-7; 9 bases agree with TRBD1. Germline CDR1 is SGHRS and CDR2 is YFSETQ. The CDR3 is made up of 16 amino acids. J lost 5 bases, V lost 4 bases, and 13 bases had no gene match. In nucleotides, the CDR3 is TGCGCCAGCAGCGACCGGGACAGGGTAGGTATCCACGAGCAGTACTTC. Its translation is CASSDRDRVGIHEQYF.

The chain recombines TRBV11-1 with TRBJ2-7; 9 bases match TRBD1. Germline V gives CDR1 SGHAT, CDR2 FQDESV (reference sequence). The ends lost 4 bases at V and 4 bases at J; junction bases unmatched: 5. The CDR3 extends over 14 amino acids. The CDR3 loop reads CASSSDRGQYEQYF. CDR3 DNA: TGTGCCAGCAGCTCGGACAGGGGACAGTACGAGCAGTACTTC.

Points on this clone: The same CDR3 also results from other DNA sequences found in this sample. The CDR3 DNA is TGTGCCAGCAGCGTAGGCAGGGATAATTCACCCCTCCACTTT. Its protein product is CASSVGRDNSPLHF. The J gene is TRBJ1-6, the V gene TRBV9; D may be TRBD1 (5 bases). The CDR3 contains 14 residues. Trimming stripped 0 bases from V and 5 bases from J, with 6 bases between. The germline V gene has CDR1 SGDLS and CDR2 YYNGEE.

This chain links TRBV6-5 with TRBJ1-6, with 8 positions matching TRBD1. The germline gives CDR1 MNHEY, CDR2 SVGAGI. The V segment lost 2 bases and the J segment 4 bases; nucleotides outside the gene matches: 4. The CDR3 has 16 residues. The CDR3 DNA follows: TGTGCCAGCAGTTACGACAGGGGCGTGTATAATTCACCCCTCCACTTT. As protein: CASSYDRGVYNSPLHF.

V is TRBV2 and J is TRBJ2-7, with D possibly being TRBD1 (6 bases). V was pared by 7 bases and J by 4 bases, with 11 bases between. This CDR3 spans 12 amino acids. From germline, CDR1 is SNHLY and CDR2 FYNNEI. The CDR3 sequence is CASMRTAYEQYF. CDR3 nucleotides: TGTGCCAGCATGAGGACAGCGTACGAGCAGTACTTC.

The chain employs TRBV30 and TRBJ1-2; tentatively, D is TRBD1 (6 bases). CDR3 length: 14 residues. Trimming took off 3 bases at V and 8 bases at J, with 19 bases between the two ends. The V gene's germline CDR1 is GTSNPN and CDR2 SVGIG (reference sequence). CDR3 in amino acids: CAWRTGTNYGGYTF. CDR3 sequence (DNA): TGTGCCTGGAGAACCGGGACAAATTATGGCGGCTACACCTTC.

V gene TRBV30 combines with J gene TRBJ2-6, with TRBD1 identical over 10 bases. V was clipped by 5 bases and J by 3 bases; unmatched bases: 1. Looked up from germline, CDR1 is GTSNPN and CDR2 is SVGIG (reference sequence). The CDR3 length is 14 residues. The CDR3 is CAWGTGDGANVLTF. The CDR3 region has the DNA TGTGCCTGGGGGACAGGGGATGGGGCCAACGTCCTGACTTTC.

This clone was counted a single time. V and J are TRBV9 and TRBJ2-1, with D perhaps matching TRBD2 (6 bases). The CDR3 length is 15 residues. V lost 2 bases to trimming and J lost 7 bases, with 16 bases between them. Germline V CDR1 and CDR2: SGDLS, YYNGEE. CDR3: CASSVLAPTGNEQFF. Here the CDR3 DNA reads TGTGCCAGCAGCGTCCTAGCGCCGACGGGAAATGAGCAGTTCTTC.

On this clone itself: This sample also contains other DNA sequences that code for the same CDR3. This chain's CDR3 is CASSVAGGSYEQYF. As DNA, the CDR3 is TGTGCCAGCAGTGTGGCAGGGGGATCCTACGAGCAGTACTTC. The chain is built from TRBV28 and TRBJ2-7; 7 bases agree with TRBD1. With 5 bases clipped from V and 1 base from J, the junction kept 5 bases outside the gene matches. The CDR3 loop spans 14 amino acids. CDR1 is MDHEN and CDR2 is SYDVKM in the germline V gene.

The J gene is TRBJ1-1, the V gene TRBV29-1; unclear D gene. The CDR3 sequence is 13 residues long. The germline V gene has CDR1 SQVTM and CDR2 ANQGSEA. V was clipped by 4 bases and J by 2 bases, with 11 bases between them. The CDR3 sequence: CSVGVHPNTEAFF. As DNA, the CDR3 is TGCAGCGTTGGAGTTCACCCCAACACTGAAGCTTTCTTT.

The chain links TRBV29-1 to TRBJ1-2, with TRBD1 matching over 10 bases. The J segment lost 7 bases and the V segment lost 6 bases, leaving 8 bases of the junction unmatched. The germline V gene has CDR1 SQVTM and CDR2 ANQGSEA. The CDR3 has 13 residues. CDR3 sequence reads: CSVAGQGPVGYTF. The CDR3 DNA is TGCAGCGTGGCGGGACAGGGGCCGGTTGGCTACACCTTC.

The gene calls are TRBV28 and TRBJ1-2; tentative D call: TRBD1 (6 bases). CDR3 length: 13 amino acids. Germline CDR1 and CDR2: MDHEN and SYDVKM. Deletions cut 2 bases from V and 4 bases from J, with 8 bases between. The CDR3 loop reads CASSLGGTYGYTF. CDR3 nucleotide sequence: TGTGCCAGCAGTTTAGGGGGCACCTATGGCTACACCTTC.

The chain joins TRBV5-1 to TRBJ2-2, with 7 bases identical to TRBD1. The CDR3 has 16 residues. CDR1 SGHRS and CDR2 YFSETQ come from the germline V gene. V lost 3 bases to trimming and J lost 5 bases; unmatched junction nucleotides: 10. DNA of the CDR3: TGCGCCAGCAGCTCGTGGGGACAGCCAGATACCGGGGAGCTGTTTTTT. It yields the protein CASSSWGQPDTGELFF.

V and J are TRBV19 and TRBJ1-4, with a tentative D call TRBD1 (6 bases). V lost 8 bases and J lost 7, with 20 bases in between. Germline V CDR1 and CDR2: LNHDA, SQIVND (reference sequence). This CDR3 contains 15 residues. CDR3 bases: TGTGCCAGTCATAGGGGCGGGGGCGACGCTGAAAAACTGTTTTTT. It translates to CASHRGGGDAEKLFF. Using reference TRBV19 and TRBJ1-4 for the parts outside the CDR3, the full variable domain is DGGITQSPKYLFRKEGQNVTLSCEQNLNHDAMYWYRQDPGQGLRLIYYSQIVNDFQKGDIAEGYSVSREKKESFPLTVTSAQKNPTAFYLCASHRGGGDAEKLFFGSGTQLSVL.

The rearrangement joins TRBV14 to TRBJ2-7; 7 bases fit TRBD1. The germline gives CDR1 SGHDN, CDR2 FVKESK. The CDR3 consists of 13 residues. Trimming at V came to 4 bases and at J to 5 bases, leaving 5 bases not matched to a gene. In nucleotides, the CDR3 is TGTGCCAGCAGCCCGACAGGGTTCGACGAGCAGTACTTC. Translating it yields CASSPTGFDEQYF.

V and J are TRBV14 and TRBJ1-1; D unclear. Germline V gene sequence: CDR1 SGHDN, CDR2 FVKESK. This CDR3 has 15 residues. Between the trimmed V and J ends, which lost 4 bases and 7 bases, there was a span of 19 bases. This chain's CDR3 is CASSPRGGGLYEAFF. DNA of the CDR3: TGTGCCAGCAGCCCCCGGGGAGGAGGTCTTTATGAAGCTTTCTTT.